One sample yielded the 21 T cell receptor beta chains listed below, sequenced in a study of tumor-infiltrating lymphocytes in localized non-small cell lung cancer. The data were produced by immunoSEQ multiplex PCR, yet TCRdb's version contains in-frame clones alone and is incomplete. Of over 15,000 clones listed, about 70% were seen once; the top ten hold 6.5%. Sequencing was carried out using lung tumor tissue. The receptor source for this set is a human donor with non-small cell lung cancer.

The CDR3 spells CSVESSSYEQYF. CDR3 nucleotides: TGCAGCGTTGAAAGCTCCTCCTACGAGCAGTACTTC. The genes are TRBV29-1 and TRBJ2-7; D is unresolved. This CDR3 is 12 amino acids long. V shed 2 bases and J shed 0 bases, with 5 bases lying between them. Germline CDR1 and CDR2: SQVTM and ANQGSEA.

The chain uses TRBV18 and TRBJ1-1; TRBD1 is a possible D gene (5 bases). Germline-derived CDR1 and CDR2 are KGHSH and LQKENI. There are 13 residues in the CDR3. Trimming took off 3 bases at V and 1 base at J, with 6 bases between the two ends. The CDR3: CASSPGGNTEAFF. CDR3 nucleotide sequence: TGTGCCAGCTCACCCGGGGGGAACACTGAAGCTTTCTTT.

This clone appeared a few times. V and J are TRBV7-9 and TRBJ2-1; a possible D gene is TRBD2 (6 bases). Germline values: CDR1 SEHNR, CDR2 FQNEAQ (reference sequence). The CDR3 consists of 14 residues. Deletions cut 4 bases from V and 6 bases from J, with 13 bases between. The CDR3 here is CASSSYGLSNEQFF. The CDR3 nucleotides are TGTGCCAGCAGCTCTTACGGACTATCCAATGAGCAGTTCTTC. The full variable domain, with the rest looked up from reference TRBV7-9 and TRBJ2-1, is DTGVSQNPRHKITKRGQNVTFRCDPISEHNRLYWYRQTLGQGPEFLTYFQNEAQLEKSRLLSDRFSAERPKGSFSTLEIQRTEQGDSAMYLCASSSYGLSNEQFFGPGTRLTVL.

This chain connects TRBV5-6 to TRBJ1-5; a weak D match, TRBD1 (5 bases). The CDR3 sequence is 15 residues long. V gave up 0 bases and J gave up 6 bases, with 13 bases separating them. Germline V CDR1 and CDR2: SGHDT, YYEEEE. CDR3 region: CASSLGWQGSQPQHF. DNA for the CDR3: TGTGCCAGCAGCTTGGGATGGCAGGGCAGTCAGCCCCAGCATTTT.

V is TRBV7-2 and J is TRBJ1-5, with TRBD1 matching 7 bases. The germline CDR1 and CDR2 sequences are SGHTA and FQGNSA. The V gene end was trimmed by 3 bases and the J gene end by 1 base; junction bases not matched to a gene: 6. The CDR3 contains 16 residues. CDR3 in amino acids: CASSFTGAWSNQPQHF. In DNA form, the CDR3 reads TGTGCCAGCAGCTTTACAGGGGCTTGGAGCAATCAGCCCCAGCATTTT.

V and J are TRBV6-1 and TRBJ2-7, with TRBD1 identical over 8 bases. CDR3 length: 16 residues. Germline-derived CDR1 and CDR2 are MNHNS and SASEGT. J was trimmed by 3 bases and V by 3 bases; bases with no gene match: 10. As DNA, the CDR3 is TGTGCCAGCAGTGAGCCTGACAGGGGTGTTCTCTACGAGCAGTACTTC. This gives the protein CASSEPDRGVLYEQYF.

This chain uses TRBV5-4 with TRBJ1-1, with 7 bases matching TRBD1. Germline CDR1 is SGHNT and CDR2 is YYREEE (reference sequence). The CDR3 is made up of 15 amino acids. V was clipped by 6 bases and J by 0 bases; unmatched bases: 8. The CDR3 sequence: CASTSWTGMNTEAFF. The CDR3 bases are TGTGCCAGCACCTCATGGACAGGAATGAACACTGAAGCTTTCTTT.

Written as DNA, the CDR3 is TGTGCCAGCAGTGACCGGCGGATTAATTCACCCCTCCACTTT. It codes for CASSDRRINSPLHF. J is TRBJ1-6 and V is TRBV6-1; D is unclear. This CDR3 comprises 14 residues. Germline assignment: CDR1 MNHNS and CDR2 SASEGT. Trimming removed 3 bases at V and 6 bases at J, with 9 bases between.

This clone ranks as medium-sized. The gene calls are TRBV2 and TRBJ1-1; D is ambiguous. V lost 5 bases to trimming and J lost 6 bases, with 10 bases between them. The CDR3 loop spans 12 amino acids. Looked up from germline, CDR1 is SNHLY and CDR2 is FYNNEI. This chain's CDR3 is CASSTLGAEAFF. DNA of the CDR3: TGTGCCAGCAGTACCCTCGGGGCTGAAGCTTTCTTT.

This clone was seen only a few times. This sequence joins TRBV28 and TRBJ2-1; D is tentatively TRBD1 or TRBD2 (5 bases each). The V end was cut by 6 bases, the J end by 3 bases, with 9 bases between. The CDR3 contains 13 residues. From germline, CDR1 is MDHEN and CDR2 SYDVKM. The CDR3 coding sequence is TGTGCCAGCAGAAGGGACCGCTACAATGAGCAGTTCTTC. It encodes CASRRDRYNEQFF. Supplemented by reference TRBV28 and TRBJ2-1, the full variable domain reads DVKVTQSSRYLVKRTGEKVFLECVQDMDHENMFWYRQDPGLGLRLIYFSYDVKMKEKGDIPEGYSVSREKKERFSLILESASTNQTSMYLCASRRDRYNEQFFGPGTRLTVL.

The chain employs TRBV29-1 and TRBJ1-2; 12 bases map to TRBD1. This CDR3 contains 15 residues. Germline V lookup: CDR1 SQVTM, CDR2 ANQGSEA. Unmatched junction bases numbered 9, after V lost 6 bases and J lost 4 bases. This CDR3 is CSVTGTGGGSYGYTF. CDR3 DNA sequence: TGCAGCGTAACCGGGACAGGGGGCGGGAGCTATGGCTACACCTTC.

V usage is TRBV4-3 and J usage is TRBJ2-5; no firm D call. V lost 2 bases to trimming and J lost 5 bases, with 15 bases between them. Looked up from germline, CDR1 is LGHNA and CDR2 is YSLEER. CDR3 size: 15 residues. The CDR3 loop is CASSQKWAPAETQYF. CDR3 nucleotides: TGCGCCAGCAGCCAAAAATGGGCTCCAGCGGAGACCCAGTACTTC.

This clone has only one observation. The DNA for the CDR3 is TGTGCCAGCAGTTTAGGGGTGGCGAACACCGGGGAGCTGTTTTTT. Amino acid sequence: CASSLGVANTGELFF. The chain has TRBV6-6 and TRBJ2-2; D might be TRBD1 (5 bases). Germline CDR1 and CDR2: MNHNY and SVGAGI (reference sequence). Trimming took off 4 bases at V and 0 bases at J, with 9 bases between the two ends. The CDR3 covers 15 residues.

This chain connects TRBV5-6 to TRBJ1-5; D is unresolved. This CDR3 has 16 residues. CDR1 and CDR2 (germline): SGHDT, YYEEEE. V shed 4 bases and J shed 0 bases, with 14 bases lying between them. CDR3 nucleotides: TGTGCCAGCAGCCCTCAGCCCACATATAGCAATCAGCCCCAGCATTTT. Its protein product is CASSPQPTYSNQPQHF.

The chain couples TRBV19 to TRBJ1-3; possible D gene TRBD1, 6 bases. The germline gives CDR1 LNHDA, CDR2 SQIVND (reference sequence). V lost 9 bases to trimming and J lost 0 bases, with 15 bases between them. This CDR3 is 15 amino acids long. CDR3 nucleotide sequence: TGTGCCAGCAATCGACAGGATAACTCTGGAAACACCATATATTTT. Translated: CASNRQDNSGNTIYF. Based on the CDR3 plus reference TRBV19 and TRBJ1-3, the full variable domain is DGGITQSPKYLFRKEGQNVTLSCEQNLNHDAMYWYRQDPGQGLRLIYYSQIVNDFQKGDIAEGYSVSREKKESFPLTVTSAQKNPTAFYLCASNRQDNSGNTIYFGEGSWLTVV.

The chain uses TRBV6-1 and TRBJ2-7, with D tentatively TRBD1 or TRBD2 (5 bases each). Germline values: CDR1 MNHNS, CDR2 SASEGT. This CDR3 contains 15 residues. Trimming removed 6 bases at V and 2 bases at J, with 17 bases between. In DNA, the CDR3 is TGTGCCAGCAGGCACCCCGGGACCGTAACCTACGAGCAGTACTTC. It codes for CASRHPGTVTYEQYF.

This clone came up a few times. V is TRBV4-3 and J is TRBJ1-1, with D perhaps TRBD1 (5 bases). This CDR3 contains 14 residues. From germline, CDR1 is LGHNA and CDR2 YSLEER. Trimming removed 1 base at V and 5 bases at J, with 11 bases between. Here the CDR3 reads CASSQGSGGTEAFF. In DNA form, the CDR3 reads TGCGCCAGCAGCCAAGGTTCCGGGGGAACTGAAGCTTTCTTT.

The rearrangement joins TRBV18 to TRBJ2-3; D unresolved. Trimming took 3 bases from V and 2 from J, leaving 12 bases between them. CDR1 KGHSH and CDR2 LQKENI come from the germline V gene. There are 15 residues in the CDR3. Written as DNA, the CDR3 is TGTGCCAGCTCACCTTTGGATCGCCCCACAGATACGCAGTATTTT. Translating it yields CASSPLDRPTDTQYF.

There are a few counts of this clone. In DNA, the CDR3 is TGTGCCAGCAGCTTAGAGGGGACACAAAGGGCAGGGAACGAGCAGTACTTC. This gives the protein CASSLEGTQRAGNEQYF. The J gene is TRBJ2-7, the V gene TRBV11-2, with a tentative D call TRBD1 (6 bases). Trimming cost V 0 bases and J 5 bases, with 20 bases left between them. The germline gives CDR1 SGHAT, CDR2 FQNNGV. The CDR3 runs to 17 residues.

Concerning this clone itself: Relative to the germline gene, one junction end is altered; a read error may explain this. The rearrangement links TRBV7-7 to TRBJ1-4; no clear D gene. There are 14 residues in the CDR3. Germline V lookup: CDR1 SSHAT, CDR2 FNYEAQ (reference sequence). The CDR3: CASSPSGRNEKLFF. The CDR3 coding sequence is TGTGCTAGCAGCCCCTCAGGCCGTAATGAAAAACTGTTTTTT. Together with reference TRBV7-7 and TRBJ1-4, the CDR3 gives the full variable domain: GAGVSQSPRYKVTKRGQDVTLRCDPISSHATLYWYQQALGQGPEFLTYFNYEAQPDKSGLPSDRFSAERPEGSISTLTIQRTEQRDSAMYRCASSPSGRNEKLFFGSGTQLSVL.

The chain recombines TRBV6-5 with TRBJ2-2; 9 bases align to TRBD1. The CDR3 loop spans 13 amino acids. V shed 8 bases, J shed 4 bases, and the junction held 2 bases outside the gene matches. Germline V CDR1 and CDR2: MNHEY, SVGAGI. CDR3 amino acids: CASGTGITGELFF. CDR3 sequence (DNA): TGTGCCAGCGGGACAGGGATCACCGGGGAGCTGTTTTTT.